What follows are 17 T cell receptor beta chains derived from one specimen sequenced in a study of T cell responses to AZD1222 COVID-19 vaccine. Data came from immunoSEQ multiplex PCR; TCRdb stores just in-frame clones and leaves some out. The sample yields more than 90,000 clones, 88% seen once. Sequenced here: peripheral blood, sampled 28 days after the second AZD1222 dose. Receptors were obtained from an adult who received the AZD1222 COVID-19 vaccine.

This clone was found once. The J gene is TRBJ1-2, the V gene TRBV19; 9 positions match TRBD1. Germline values: CDR1 LNHDA, CDR2 SQIVND (reference sequence). The CDR3 is 14 residues long. V lost 5 bases, J lost 7 bases, and 8 bases stayed unmatched. This chain's CDR3 is CASSSSRDRAGYTF. The CDR3 DNA follows: TGTGCCAGTAGTTCGTCCCGGGACAGGGCTGGCTACACCTTC.

V gene TRBV20-1 combines with J gene TRBJ1-5, with D possibly being TRBD1 (6 bases). CDR3 length equals 15 residues. The V and J ends lost 3 bases and 6 bases respectively, with 18 bases between them. Germline CDR1 is DFQATT and CDR2 is SNEGSKA (reference sequence). The DNA of the CDR3 is TGCAGTGCTAGTAGCGGGGGGCAGATGGGTCAGCCCCAGCATTTT. Translating gives CSASSGGQMGQPQHF.

V usage is TRBV20-1 and J usage is TRBJ2-7, with D possibly being TRBD1 (5 bases). Germline values: CDR1 DFQATT, CDR2 SNEGSKA (reference sequence). V lost 5 bases, J lost 4 bases, and 9 bases lay in between. The CDR3 runs 11 residues. The CDR3 loop is CSALRQYEQYF. In DNA, the CDR3 is TGCAGTGCTCTTAGACAGTACGAGCAGTACTTC.

V gene TRBV5-5 combines with J gene TRBJ2-2, with D hard to call. CDR3 size: 12 residues. V gave up 2 bases and J gave up 7 bases, with 6 bases separating them. CDR1 is SGHKS, CDR2 YYEKEE, per germline (reference sequence). The CDR3 here is CASSFKVGELFF. The CDR3 DNA follows: TGTGCCAGCAGCTTTAAGGTCGGGGAGCTGTTTTTT.

The rearrangement uses TRBV5-4 and TRBJ1-5; 11 bases agree with TRBD1. Germline loops: CDR1 SGHNT, CDR2 YYREEE (reference sequence). V gave up 3 bases and J gave up 0 bases; unmatched junction bases: 5. This CDR3 is 17 amino acids long. CDR3 DNA: TGTGCCAGCAGCTCGGGACAGGGGGAGTATAGCAATCAGCCCCAGCATTTT. Protein: CASSSGQGEYSNQPQHF.

This clone was detected only a few times. The gene calls are TRBV25-1 and TRBJ2-3; 7 bases map to TRBD1. The CDR3 loop spans 16 amino acids. Germline V gene sequence: CDR1 MGHDK, CDR2 SYGVNS. J gave up 1 base and V 4 bases, and 8 bases lay outside the gene matches. The CDR3 sequence is CASSGYEGAGTDTQYF. DNA for the CDR3: TGTGCCAGCAGTGGGTATGAGGGGGCTGGCACAGATACGCAGTATTTT.

The chain has TRBV7-6 and TRBJ2-1; 8 positions match TRBD1. J gave up 0 bases and V 0 bases, and 4 bases lay outside the gene matches. CDR1 and CDR2 from the germline V gene are SGHVS and FNYEAQ. The CDR3 extends over 17 amino acids. In DNA, the CDR3 is TGTGCCAGCAGCTTAGCGCAGGGGGCCAGCTCCTACAATGAGCAGTTCTTC. Translating it yields CASSLAQGASSYNEQFF.

This clone showed up just once. This chain joins TRBV11-3 and TRBJ2-3; D perhaps matches TRBD1 (6 bases). Germline-derived CDR1 and CDR2 are SGHNT and YENEEA. V shed 2 bases and J shed 5 bases, with 11 bases lying between them. The CDR3 covers 14 residues. The CDR3 sequence is CASSLRQGKDTQYF. CDR3 nucleotide sequence: TGTGCCAGCAGCTTACGGCAGGGGAAAGATACGCAGTATTTT.

This clone was recorded once. In nucleotides, the CDR3 is TGTGCCAGCACCCGGACAGCCGATTACAATGAGCAGTTCTTC. It encodes CASTRTADYNEQFF. The V gene is TRBV5-6, the J gene TRBJ2-1; a possible D gene is TRBD1 (6 bases). CDR3 length: 14 amino acids. The germline CDR1 and CDR2 sequences are SGHDT and YYEEEE. Trimming removed 6 bases at V and 4 bases at J, with 14 bases between.

V gene TRBV28 combines with J gene TRBJ1-2, with 10 bases lining up with TRBD1. Looked up from germline, CDR1 is MDHEN and CDR2 is SYDVKM. V dropped 5 bases and J dropped 5; count of bases not matched to a gene: 5. The CDR3 runs 14 residues. The CDR3 protein is CASSPPGQGYGYTF. The CDR3 DNA reads as TGTGCCAGCAGTCCGCCGGGACAGGGGTATGGCTACACCTTC.

The chain couples TRBV9 to TRBJ2-1; a possible D gene is TRBD1 (5 bases). V was clipped by 0 bases and J by 8 bases, with 9 bases between them. The CDR3 is 13 amino acids. The V gene's germline CDR1 is SGDLS and CDR2 YYNGEE. The CDR3 loop reads CASSVVSRDEQFF. The CDR3 DNA sequence: TGTGCCAGCAGCGTAGTTTCCAGGGATGAGCAGTTCTTC.

V usage is TRBV18 and J usage is TRBJ2-6; 8 bases are a match to TRBD1. Germline CDR1 and CDR2: KGHSH and LQKENI. This CDR3 comprises 17 residues. Trimming took 6 bases from V and 2 from J; bases not matched to a gene: 9. CDR3 nucleotides: TGTGCCAGCTCGCTCGCCGGGACAGGAACTGGGGCCAACGTCCTGACTTTC. Its protein is CASSLAGTGTGANVLTF.

This chain joins TRBV6-5 and TRBJ1-1; unclear D gene. CDR3 length: 13 residues. In germline, CDR1 is MNHEY, CDR2 SVGAGI. The V gene lost 1 base and the J gene lost 1 base, with 4 bases spanning the gap. The CDR3 reads CASSYWENTEAFF. The CDR3 bases are TGTGCCAGCAGTTACTGGGAGAACACTGAAGCTTTCTTT.

The rearrangement links TRBV5-5 to TRBJ2-7; no reliable D call. V lost 4 bases to trimming and J lost 3 bases, with 20 bases between them. This CDR3 is built from 16 residues. Germline values: CDR1 SGHKS, CDR2 YYEKEE (reference sequence). DNA for the CDR3: TGTGCCAGCAGCCTCGCCGGCCTAGAAACCTACTACGAGCAGTACTTC. Its protein product is CASSLAGLETYYEQYF.

The V gene is TRBV3-1 (or the pseudogene TRBV3-2), the J gene TRBJ2-7; D gene uncertain. The CDR3 sequence is 17 residues long. The germline gives CDR1 LGHDT, CDR2 YNNKEL (reference sequence). With 4 bases removed from V and 1 base from J, the gap between germline ends came to 20 bases. The DNA for the CDR3 is TGTGCCAGCAGCCCCTCGGAGTGGCTGATTCCTTCCTACGAGCAGTACTTC. Encoded protein: CASSPSEWLIPSYEQYF.

There are a few counts of this clone. The chain links TRBV28 to TRBJ1-5, with a weak D call TRBD1 (5 bases). The CDR3 loop spans 14 amino acids. Germline V lookup: CDR1 MDHEN, CDR2 SYDVKM. The V end was cut by 5 bases, the J end by 4 bases, with 12 bases between. The DNA of the CDR3 is TGTGCCAGCAGTCCGCTTCGGGGGAATCAGCCCCAGCATTTT. Encoded protein: CASSPLRGNQPQHF. Variable domain in full (rest from reference TRBV28 and TRBJ1-5): DVKVTQSSRYLVKRTGEKVFLECVQDMDHENMFWYRQDPGLGLRLIYFSYDVKMKEKGDIPEGYSVSREKKERFSLILESASTNQTSMYLCASSPLRGNQPQHFGDGTRLSIL.

The V gene is TRBV7-6, the J gene TRBJ2-1, with 8 bases lining up with TRBD2. The CDR3 loop spans 19 amino acids. Per germline, CDR1 SGHVS and CDR2 FNYEAQ. V lost 5 bases, J lost 0 bases, and 15 bases stayed unmatched. The CDR3 region has the DNA TGTGCCAGCAGCACCGCGGGACTAGAGTCCCCGACCTCCTACAATGAGCAGTTCTTC. Protein product: CASSTAGLESPTSYNEQFF.